The clone carrying this T cell receptor (beta chain) occurred many times. Its antigen is still unknown. Breast cancer patients provided tissue from their axillary draining lymph nodes. These data are taken from a study of breast tumors, draining lymph nodes, adjacent tissues. Overall study results and limits: Compared with lymph nodes, tumors were less diverse; compared with nontumor tissue, more.

TCRdb passed the multiplex PCR reads through MiXCR, listing each CDR3 protein once. The sample includes about 220,000 distinct CDR3 sequences, less than 35% of them seen just once. This TCR was recovered from a female donor with breast cancer. Some clones in this sample may be carry-over from other donors' samples. The sample taken for sequencing was axillary lymph node tissue.

The CDR3: CASSQDLWDGYTF. CDR3 bases: TGCGCCAGCAGCCAAGACCTGTGGGATGGCTACACCTTC. This chain links TRBV4-3 with TRBJ1-2, with no clear D. CDR3 size: 13 residues. Trimming cost V 0 bases and J 6 bases, with 8 bases left between them. Germline V CDR1 and CDR2: LGHNA, YSLEER.